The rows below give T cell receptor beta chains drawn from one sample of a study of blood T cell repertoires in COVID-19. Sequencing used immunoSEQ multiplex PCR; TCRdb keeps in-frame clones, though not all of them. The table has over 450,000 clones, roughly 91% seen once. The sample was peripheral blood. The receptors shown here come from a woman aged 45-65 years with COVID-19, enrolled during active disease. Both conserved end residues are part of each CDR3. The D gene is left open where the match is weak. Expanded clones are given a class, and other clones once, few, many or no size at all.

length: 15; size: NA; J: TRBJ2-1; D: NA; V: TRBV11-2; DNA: TGTGCCAGCAGCTTAACCGGGGGGCCTAACAATGAGCAGTTCTTC; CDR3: CASSLTGGPNNEQFF
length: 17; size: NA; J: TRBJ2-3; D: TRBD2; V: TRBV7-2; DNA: TGTGCCAGCAGCTTTGCGGGGGGGAGAGGCGGCACAGATACGCAGTATTTT; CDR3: CASSFAGGRGGTDTQYF
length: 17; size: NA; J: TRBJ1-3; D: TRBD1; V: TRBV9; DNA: TGTGCCAGCAGCGAGACCGGACAGGGGATTGCTGGAAACACCATATATTTT; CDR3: CASSETGQGIAGNTIYF
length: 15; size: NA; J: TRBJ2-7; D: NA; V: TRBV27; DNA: TGTGCCAGCAGTCCTAACGTCCCTACCTCCTACGAGCAGTACTTC; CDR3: CASSPNVPTSYEQYF
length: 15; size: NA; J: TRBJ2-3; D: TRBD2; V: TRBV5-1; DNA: TGCGCCAGCAGCCTGTGGGGGGGAGACACAGATACGCAGTATTTT; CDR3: CASSLWGGDTDTQYF
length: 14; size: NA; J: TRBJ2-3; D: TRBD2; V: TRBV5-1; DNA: TGCGCCAGCAGCTTGGAAGCGGGAACAGATACGCAGTATTTT; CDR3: CASSLEAGTDTQYF
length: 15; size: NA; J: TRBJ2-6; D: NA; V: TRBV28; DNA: TGTGCCAGCAGCCTCATCGGGACTGGGGCCAACGTCCTGACTTTC; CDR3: CASSLIGTGANVLTF
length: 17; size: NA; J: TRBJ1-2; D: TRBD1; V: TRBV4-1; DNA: TGCGCCAGCAGCCAAGTCCCGGGACAGGGGGCCGGCTATGGCTACACCTTC; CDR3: CASSQVPGQGAGYGYTF
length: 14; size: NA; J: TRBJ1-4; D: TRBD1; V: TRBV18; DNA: TGTGCCAGCCGAGAGACAGGGGACCGAGAAAAACTGTTTTTT; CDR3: CASRETGDREKLFF
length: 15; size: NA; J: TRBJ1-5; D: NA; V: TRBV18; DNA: TGTGCCAGCTCACCTACCCGGACTCCCAATCAGCCCCAGCATTTT; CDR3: CASSPTRTPNQPQHF
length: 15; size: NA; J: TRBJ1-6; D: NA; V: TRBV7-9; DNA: TGTGCCAGCAGCATTGATGGGCCGGCGAGTTCACCCCTCCACTTT; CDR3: CASSIDGPASSPLHF
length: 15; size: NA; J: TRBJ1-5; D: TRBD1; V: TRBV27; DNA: TGTGCCAGCAGGTTAGACAGGGCCAGCAATCAGCCCCAGCATTTT; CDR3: CASRLDRASNQPQHF
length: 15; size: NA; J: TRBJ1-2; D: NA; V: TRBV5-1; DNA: TGCGCCAGCAGCCAAGGAGTCTCTGGGAGCTATGGCTACACCTTC; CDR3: CASSQGVSGSYGYTF
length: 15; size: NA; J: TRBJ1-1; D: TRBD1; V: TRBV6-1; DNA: TGTGCCAGCAGTGAAGCGGGGACAGGGAACACTGAAGCTTTCTTT; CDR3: CASSEAGTGNTEAFF
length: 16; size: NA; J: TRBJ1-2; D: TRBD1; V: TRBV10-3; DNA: TGTGCCATCTCGGGACAGGGGGTGCGCCTTAACTATGGCTACACCTTC; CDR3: CAISGQGVRLNYGYTF
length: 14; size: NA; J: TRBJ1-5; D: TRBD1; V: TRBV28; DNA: TGTGCCAGCAGTCAGACAGGGGCCAGGCAGCCCCAGCATTTT; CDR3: CASSQTGARQPQHF
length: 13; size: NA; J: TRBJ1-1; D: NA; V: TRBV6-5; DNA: TGTGCCAGCAGTCTTTTTCGGAACACTGAAGCTTTCTTT; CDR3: CASSLFRNTEAFF
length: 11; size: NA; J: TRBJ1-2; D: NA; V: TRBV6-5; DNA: TGTGCCAGCAGCGCAGGGGACGGCTACACCTTC; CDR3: CASSAGDGYTF
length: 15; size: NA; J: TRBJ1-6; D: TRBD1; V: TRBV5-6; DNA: TGTGCCAGCAGCCTGGGACAGGTGTCTAGTTCACCCCTCCACTTT; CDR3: CASSLGQVSSSPLHF
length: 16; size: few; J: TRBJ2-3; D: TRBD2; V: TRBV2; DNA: TGTGCCAGCAGTGAAGGACTAGCGGGGGGCACAGATACGCAGTATTTT; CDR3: CASSEGLAGGTDTQYF
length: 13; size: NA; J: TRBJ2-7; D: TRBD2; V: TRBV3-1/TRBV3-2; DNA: TGTGCCAGCAGCCACCTAGCGGGGGCCGAGCAGTACTTC; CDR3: CASSHLAGAEQYF
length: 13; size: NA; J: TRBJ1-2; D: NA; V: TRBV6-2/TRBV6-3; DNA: TGTGCCAGCAGCCCCGCGCGTTACTATGGCTACACCTTC; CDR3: CASSPARYYGYTF
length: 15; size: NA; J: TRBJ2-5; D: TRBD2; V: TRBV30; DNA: TGTGCCTACACCGCATCGGGGGGGGGCCAAGAGACCCAGTACTTC; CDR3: CAYTASGGGQETQYF
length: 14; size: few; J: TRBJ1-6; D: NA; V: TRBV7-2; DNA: TGTGCCAGCAGCTTAGATTACAGGGAATCACCCCTCCACTTT; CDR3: CASSLDYRESPLHF
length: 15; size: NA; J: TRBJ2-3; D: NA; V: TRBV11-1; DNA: TGTGCCAGCACCAAGCAGGGGATTCGCACAGATACGCAGTATTTT; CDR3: CASTKQGIRTDTQYF
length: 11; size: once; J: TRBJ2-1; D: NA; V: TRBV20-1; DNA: TGCAGTGCCCACACGGGGAATGAGCAGTTCTTC; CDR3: CSAHTGNEQFF
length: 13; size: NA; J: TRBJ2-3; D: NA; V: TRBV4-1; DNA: TGCGCCAGCAGCCAAGCGGGCACAGATACGCAGTATTTT; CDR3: CASSQAGTDTQYF
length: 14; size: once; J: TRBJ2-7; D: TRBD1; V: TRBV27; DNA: TGTGCCAGCAGTCCAGGGACAGGGGGCGTCGAGCAGTACTTC; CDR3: CASSPGTGGVEQYF
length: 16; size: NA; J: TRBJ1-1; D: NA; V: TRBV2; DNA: TGTGCCAGCAGTTCCACAGGGATAATTAGTAGCACTGAAGCTTTCTTT; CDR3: CASSSTGIISSTEAFF
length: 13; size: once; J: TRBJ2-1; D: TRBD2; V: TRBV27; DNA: TGTGCCAGCAGTTTGCGGGGGGCTAGGGAGCAGTTCTTC; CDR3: CASSLRGAREQFF
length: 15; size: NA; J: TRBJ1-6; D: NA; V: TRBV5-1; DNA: TGCGCCAGCAGCTTGGCAGGGCTGAAAAATTCACCCCTCCACTTT; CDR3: CASSLAGLKNSPLHF
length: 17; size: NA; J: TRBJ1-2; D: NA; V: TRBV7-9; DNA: TGTGCCAGCAGCCTACTAGGCGGGGGGGAGGGGAAAGATGGCTACACCTTC; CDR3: CASSLLGGGEGKDGYTF
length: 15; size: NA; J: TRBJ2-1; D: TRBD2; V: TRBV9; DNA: TGTGCCAGCAGCGCCCTAGCGGGGGGGCAGGGTGAGCAGTTCTTC; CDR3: CASSALAGGQGEQFF
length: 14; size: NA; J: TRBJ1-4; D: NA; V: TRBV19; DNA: TGTGCCAGTAGTAACCAATGGCGCGGCGGAAAACTGTTTTTT; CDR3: CASSNQWRGGKLFF
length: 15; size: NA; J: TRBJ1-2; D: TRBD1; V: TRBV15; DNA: TGTGCCACCAGCAGAGTTGGGGGACAGAACTATGGCTACACCTTC; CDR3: CATSRVGGQNYGYTF
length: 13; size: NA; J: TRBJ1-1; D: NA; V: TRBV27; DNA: TGTGCCAGCAGTCCCAGGTTCGCCACTGAAGCTTTCTTT; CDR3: CASSPRFATEAFF
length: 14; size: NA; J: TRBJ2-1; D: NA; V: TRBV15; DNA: TGTGCCACCGAACAACGGGGGACGTACAATGAGCAGTTCTTC; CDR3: CATEQRGTYNEQFF
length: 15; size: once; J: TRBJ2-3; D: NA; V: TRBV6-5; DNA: TGTGCCAGCAGCTCTCCGGGGGGCCGGGAAGATACGCAGTATTTT; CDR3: CASSSPGGREDTQYF
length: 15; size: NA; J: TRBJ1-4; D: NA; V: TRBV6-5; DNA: TGTGCCAGCAGTTACGCGGGAGAATTCAATGAAAAACTGTTTTTT; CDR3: CASSYAGEFNEKLFF
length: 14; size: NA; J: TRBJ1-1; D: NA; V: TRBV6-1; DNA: TGTGCCAGCAGTGAATCAAGGGGGTTGGCTGAAGCTTTCTTT; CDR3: CASSESRGLAEAFF
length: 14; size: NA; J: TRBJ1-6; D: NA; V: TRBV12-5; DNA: TGTGCTAGTGGTCCCTGGGGGGATAATTCACCCCTCCACTTT; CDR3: CASGPWGDNSPLHF
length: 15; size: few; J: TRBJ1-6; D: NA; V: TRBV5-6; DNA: TGTGCCAGCAGCTGGACCGACAGGAGTAATTCACCCCTCCACTTT; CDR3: CASSWTDRSNSPLHF
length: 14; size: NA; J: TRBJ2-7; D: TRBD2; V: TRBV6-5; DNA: TGTGCCAGCTGGAATTTAGCGGGGGGTTACGAGCAGTACTTC; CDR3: CASWNLAGGYEQYF
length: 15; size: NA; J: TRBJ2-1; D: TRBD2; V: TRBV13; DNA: TGTGCCAGCAGCTTGAGGACTAGTCGGCACAATGAGCAGTTCTTC; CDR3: CASSLRTSRHNEQFF
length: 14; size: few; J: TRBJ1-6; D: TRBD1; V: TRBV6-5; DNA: TGTGCCAGCAGGAATCGACAGGGTGGTTCACCCCTCCACTTT; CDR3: CASRNRQGGSPLHF
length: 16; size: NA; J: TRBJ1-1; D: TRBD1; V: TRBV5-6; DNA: TGTGCCAGCAGCCCGGACAGGGGGAAGGTGTACACTGAAGCTTTCTTT; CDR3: CASSPDRGKVYTEAFF
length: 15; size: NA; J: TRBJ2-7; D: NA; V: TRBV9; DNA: TGTGCCAGCAGCGTAGGCGGGACTCTTTCCTACGAGCAGTACTTC; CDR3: CASSVGGTLSYEQYF
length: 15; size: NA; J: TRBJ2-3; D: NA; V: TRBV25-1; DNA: TGTGCCAGCAGTGGGGCCTCGTTGGGCCCAGATACGCAGTATTTT; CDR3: CASSGASLGPDTQYF
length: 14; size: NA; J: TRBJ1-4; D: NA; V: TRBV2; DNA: TGTGCCAGCAGTGAAGGGCAGATTAATGAAAAACTGTTTTTT; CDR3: CASSEGQINEKLFF
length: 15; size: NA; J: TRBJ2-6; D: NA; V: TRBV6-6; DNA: TGTGCCGCCGAGGTCGGACTTTCTGGGGCCAACGTCCTGACTTTC; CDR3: CAAEVGLSGANVLTF
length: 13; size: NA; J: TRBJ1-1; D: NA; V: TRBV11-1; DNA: TGTGCCAGCAGCCAACTTCGAGTCACTGAAGCTTTCTTT; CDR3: CASSQLRVTEAFF
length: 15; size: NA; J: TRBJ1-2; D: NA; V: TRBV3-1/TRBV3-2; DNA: TGTGCCAGCAGCCAAGCGGCAGGGTATCCGGCTGGCTACACCTTC; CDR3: CASSQAAGYPAGYTF
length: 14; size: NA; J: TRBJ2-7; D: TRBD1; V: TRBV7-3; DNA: TGTGCCAGCAAAAGGGACAGGGACTCCTACGAGCAGTACTTC; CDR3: CASKRDRDSYEQYF